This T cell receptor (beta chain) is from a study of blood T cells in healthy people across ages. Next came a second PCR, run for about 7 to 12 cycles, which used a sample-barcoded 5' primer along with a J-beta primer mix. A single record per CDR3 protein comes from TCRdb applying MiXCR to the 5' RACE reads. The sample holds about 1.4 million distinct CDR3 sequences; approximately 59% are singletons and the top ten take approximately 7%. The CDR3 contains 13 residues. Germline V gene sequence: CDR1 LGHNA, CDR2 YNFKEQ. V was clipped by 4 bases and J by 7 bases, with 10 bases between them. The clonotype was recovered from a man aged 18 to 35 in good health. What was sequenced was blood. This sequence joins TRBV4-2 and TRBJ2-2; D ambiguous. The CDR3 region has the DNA TGTGCCAGCAGCCTAGGAGCAGTCGGGGAGCTGTTTTTT. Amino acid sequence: CASSLGAVGELFF.